Included here is one T cell receptor beta chain sequence, with context. What it recognizes is unknown. PCR primers comprised 60 Vbeta and 13 Jbeta primers. Only in-frame clones appear in the TCRdb table, and some are missing; sequencing was by immunoSEQ multiplex PCR. The data hold 65,000 to 75,000 clones, with about 70% observed a single time. The ends lost 4 bases at V and 2 bases at J; junction bases unmatched: 4. This CDR3 spans 14 amino acids. Germline assignment: CDR1 SGHNT and CDR2 YYREEE (reference sequence). The data stem from a study of cytomegalovirus exposure and HLA in healthy donors. Study observations and caveats: According to a later analysis, donors in an Asian-associated ancestry cluster reportedly had fewer N-insertions than the approximately 730-donor mean. Among immune exposure information, only CMV serostatus was available. Looking again later, the authors saw that most CMV-associated TCR beta chains seemed HLA-restricted.

What was sequenced was PBMCs. This TCR was sampled from a woman in her twenties or thirties in good health and CMV-seronegative. The chain recombines TRBV5-4 with TRBJ2-3; the match to TRBD2 covers 7 bases. The CDR3 DNA follows: TGTGCCAGCAGCCGCGGGGGAAACACAGATACGCAGTATTTT. As protein: CASSRGGNTDTQYF.